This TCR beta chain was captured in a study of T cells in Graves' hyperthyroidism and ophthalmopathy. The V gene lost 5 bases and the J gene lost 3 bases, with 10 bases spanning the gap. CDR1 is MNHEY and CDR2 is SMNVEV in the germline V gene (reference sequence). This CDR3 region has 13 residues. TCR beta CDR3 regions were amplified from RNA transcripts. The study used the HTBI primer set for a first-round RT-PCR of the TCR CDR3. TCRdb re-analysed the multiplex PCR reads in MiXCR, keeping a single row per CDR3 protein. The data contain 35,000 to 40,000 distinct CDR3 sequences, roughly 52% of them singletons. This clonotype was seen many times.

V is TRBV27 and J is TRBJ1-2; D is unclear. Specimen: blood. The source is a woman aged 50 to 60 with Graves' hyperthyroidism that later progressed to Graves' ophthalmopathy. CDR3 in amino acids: CASSPKGDYGYTF. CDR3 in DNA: TGTGCCAGCAGTCCCAAGGGAGACTATGGCTACACCTTC.